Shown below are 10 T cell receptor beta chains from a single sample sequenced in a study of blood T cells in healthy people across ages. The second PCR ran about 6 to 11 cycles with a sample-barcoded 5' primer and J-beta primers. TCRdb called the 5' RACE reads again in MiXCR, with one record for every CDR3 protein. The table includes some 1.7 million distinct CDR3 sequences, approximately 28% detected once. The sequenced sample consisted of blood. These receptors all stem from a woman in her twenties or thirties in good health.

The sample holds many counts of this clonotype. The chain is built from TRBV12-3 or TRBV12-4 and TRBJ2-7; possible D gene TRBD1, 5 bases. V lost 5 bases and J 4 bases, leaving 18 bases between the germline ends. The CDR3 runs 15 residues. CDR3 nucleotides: TGTGCCAGCAGTAATGGAGAGGTAGCAGGGTACGAGCAGTACTTC. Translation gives CASSNGEVAGYEQYF.

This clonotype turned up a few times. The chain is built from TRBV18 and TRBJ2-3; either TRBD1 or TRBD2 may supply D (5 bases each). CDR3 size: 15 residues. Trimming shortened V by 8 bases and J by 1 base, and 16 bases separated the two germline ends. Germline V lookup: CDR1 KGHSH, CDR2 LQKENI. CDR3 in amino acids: CASPGTFEGTDTQYF. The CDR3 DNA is TGTGCCAGCCCGGGGACGTTTGAAGGCACAGATACGCAGTATTTT.

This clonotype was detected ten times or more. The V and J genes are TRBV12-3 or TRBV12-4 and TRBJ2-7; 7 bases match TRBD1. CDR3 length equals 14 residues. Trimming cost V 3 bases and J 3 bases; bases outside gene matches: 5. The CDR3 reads CASSFLGTDYEQYF. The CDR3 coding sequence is TGTGCCAGCAGTTTCCTTGGGACAGACTACGAGCAGTACTTC.

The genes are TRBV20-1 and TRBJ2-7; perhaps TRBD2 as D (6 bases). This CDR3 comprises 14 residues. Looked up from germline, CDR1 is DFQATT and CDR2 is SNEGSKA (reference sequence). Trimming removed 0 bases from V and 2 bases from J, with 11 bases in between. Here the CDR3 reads CSARDRRGTYEQYF. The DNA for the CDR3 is TGCAGTGCTAGAGATCGACGGGGGACCTACGAGCAGTACTTC.

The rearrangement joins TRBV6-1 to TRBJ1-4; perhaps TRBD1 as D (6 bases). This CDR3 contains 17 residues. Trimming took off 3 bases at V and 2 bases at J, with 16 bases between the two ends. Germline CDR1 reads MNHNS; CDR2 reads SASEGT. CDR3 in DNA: TGTGCCAGCAGTGAGATCTTTTGGACAGCTACTAATGAAAAACTGTTTTTT. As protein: CASSEIFWTATNEKLFF.

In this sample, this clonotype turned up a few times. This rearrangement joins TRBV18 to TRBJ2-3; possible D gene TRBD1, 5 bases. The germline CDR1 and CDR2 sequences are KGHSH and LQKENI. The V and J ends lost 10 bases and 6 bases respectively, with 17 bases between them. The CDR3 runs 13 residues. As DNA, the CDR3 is TGTGCCACCCTCCCCTCCGCAGGGGATACGCAGTATTTT. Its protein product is CATLPSAGDTQYF.

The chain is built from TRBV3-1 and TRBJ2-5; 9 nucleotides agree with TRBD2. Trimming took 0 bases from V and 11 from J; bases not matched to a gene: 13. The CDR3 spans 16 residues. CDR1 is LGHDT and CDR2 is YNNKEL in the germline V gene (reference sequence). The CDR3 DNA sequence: TGTGCCAGCAGCCAAGATAGGGTAGCGGGAGACAATGAGCAGTACTTC. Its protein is CASSQDRVAGDNEQYF.

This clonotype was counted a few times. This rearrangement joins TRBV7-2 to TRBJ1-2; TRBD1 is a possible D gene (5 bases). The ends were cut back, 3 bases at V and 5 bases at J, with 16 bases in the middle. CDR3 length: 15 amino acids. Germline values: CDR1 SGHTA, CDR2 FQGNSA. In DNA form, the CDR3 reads TGTGCCAGCAGCTTGGCCAGGGTAATAGGGTATGGCTACACCTTC. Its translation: CASSLARVIGYGYTF.

The CDR3 is CASSQAAGNNEQFF. The CDR3 DNA sequence: TGCGCCAGCAGCCAAGCAGCGGGGAACAATGAGCAGTTCTTC. V is TRBV4-3 and J is TRBJ2-1; 7 nucleotides agree with TRBD2. The CDR3 totals 14 residues. Unmatched junction bases numbered 2, after V lost 1 base and J lost 5 bases. Germline CDR1 is LGHNA and CDR2 is YSLEER.

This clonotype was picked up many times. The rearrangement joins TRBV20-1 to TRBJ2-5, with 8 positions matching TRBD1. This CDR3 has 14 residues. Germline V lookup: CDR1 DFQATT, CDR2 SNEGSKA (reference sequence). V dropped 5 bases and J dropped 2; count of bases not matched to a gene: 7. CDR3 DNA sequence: TGCAGTGCTCTCAGACAGGGGAATCAAGAGACCCAGTACTTC. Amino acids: CSALRQGNQETQYF.